Ten or more counts support the clone carrying this T cell receptor beta chain. Its specificity is unknown. These data belong to a study of T cells in Graves' hyperthyroidism and ophthalmopathy. Across the whole study: Peripheral blood was taken when the disease was first diagnosed, before any treatment began. Study-wide results and caveats: Stable hyperthyroidism was told apart from ophthalmopathy by a model built on 13 V-J features.

For ophthalmopathy patients, the Clinical Activity Score was at least 3 and the NOSPECS grade at least 4; duration was under 3 months. RNA transcripts were the template for amplifying TCR beta CDR3 regions. The HTBI primer set served for first-round RT-PCR of the TCR CDR3. MiXCR was run by TCRdb on the multiplex PCR reads, yielding one entry per CDR3 protein. The sample consists of under 550,000 distinct CDR3 sequences, 15% to 20% of them appearing once. The ends were cut back, 6 bases at V and 2 bases at J, with 17 bases in the middle. The CDR3 is 15 residues long. Germline loops: CDR1 DFQATT, CDR2 SNEGSKA (reference sequence).

V is TRBV20-1 and J is TRBJ1-5; D not certain. The sequenced material came from blood. This clonotype was sampled from a man aged 35 to 55 with Graves' ophthalmopathy. Here the CDR3 reads CSAAGLQPRNQPQHF. Here the CDR3 DNA reads TGCAGTGCCGCCGGTCTTCAGCCTCGCAATCAGCCCCAGCATTTT.